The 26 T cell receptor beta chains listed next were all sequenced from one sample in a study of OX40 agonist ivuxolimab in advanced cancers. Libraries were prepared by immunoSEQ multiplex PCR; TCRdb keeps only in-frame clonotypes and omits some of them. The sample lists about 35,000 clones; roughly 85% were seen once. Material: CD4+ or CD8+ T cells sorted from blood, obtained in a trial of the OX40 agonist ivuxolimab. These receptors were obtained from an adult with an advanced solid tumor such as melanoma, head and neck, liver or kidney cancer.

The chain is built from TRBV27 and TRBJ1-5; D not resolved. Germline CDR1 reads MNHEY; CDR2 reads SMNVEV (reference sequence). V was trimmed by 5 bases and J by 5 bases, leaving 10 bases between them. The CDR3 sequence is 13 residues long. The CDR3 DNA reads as TGTGCCAGCAGTCCCTCCACTTATCAGCCCCAGCATTTT. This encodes CASSPSTYQPQHF.

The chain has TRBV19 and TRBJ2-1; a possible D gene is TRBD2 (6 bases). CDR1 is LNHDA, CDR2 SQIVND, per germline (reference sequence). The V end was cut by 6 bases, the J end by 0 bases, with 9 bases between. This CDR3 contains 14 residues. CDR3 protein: CASRRGTSYNEQFF. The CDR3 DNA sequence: TGTGCCAGTAGACGGGGGACCTCCTACAATGAGCAGTTCTTC.

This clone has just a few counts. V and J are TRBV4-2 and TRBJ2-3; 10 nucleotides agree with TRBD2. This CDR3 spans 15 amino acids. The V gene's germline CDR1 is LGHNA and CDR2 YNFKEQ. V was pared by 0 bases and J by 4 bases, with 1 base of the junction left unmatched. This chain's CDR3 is CASSQEAGGPDTQYF. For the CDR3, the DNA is TGTGCCAGCAGCCAAGAAGCGGGGGGGCCAGATACGCAGTATTTT.

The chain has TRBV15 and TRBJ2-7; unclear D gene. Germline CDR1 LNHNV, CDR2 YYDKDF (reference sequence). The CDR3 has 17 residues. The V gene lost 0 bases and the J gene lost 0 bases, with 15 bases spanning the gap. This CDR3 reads CATSRDFDGGTSYEQYF. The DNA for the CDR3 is TGTGCCACCAGCAGAGATTTTGACGGCGGAACCTCCTACGAGCAGTACTTC.

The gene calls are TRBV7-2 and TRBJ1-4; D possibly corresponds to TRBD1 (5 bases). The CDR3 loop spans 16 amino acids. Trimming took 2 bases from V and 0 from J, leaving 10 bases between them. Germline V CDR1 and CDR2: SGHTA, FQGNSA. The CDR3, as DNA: TGTGCCAGCAGCTTATCAGGGACCGCAACTAATGAAAAACTGTTTTTT. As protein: CASSLSGTATNEKLFF.

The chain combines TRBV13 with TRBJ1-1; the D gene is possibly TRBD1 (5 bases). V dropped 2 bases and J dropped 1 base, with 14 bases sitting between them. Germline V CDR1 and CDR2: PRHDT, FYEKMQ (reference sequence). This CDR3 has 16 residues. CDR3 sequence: CASSLIPTGENTEAFF. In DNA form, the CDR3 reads TGTGCCAGCAGCTTAATCCCCACAGGTGAGAACACTGAAGCTTTCTTT.

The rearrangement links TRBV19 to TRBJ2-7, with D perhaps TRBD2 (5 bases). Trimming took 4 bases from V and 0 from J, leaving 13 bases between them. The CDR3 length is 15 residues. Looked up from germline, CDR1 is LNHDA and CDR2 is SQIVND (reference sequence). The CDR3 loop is CASSTRDSSSYEQYF. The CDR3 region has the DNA TGTGCCAGTAGTACCCGGGATAGTAGCTCCTACGAGCAGTACTTC.

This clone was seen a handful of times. DNA for the CDR3: TGCGCCAGCAGTGAGCGGGAGTCCTACAATGAGCAGTTCTTC. Its protein is CASSERESYNEQFF. The chain recombines TRBV10-2 with TRBJ2-1; D is possibly TRBD2 (6 bases). Trimming stripped 2 bases from V and 1 base from J, with 6 bases between. Looked up from germline, CDR1 is WSHSY and CDR2 is SAAADI. The CDR3 extends over 14 amino acids.

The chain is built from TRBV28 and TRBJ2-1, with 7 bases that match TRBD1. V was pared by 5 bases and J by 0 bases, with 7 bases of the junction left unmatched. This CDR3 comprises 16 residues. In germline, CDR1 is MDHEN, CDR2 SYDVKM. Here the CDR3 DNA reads TGTGCCAGCAGTGAGGGGACAGCCTTCTCCTACAATGAGCAGTTCTTC. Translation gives CASSEGTAFSYNEQFF.

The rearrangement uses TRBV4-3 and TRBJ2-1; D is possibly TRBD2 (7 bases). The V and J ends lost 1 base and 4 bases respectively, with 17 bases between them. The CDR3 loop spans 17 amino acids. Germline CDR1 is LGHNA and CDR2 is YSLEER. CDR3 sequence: CASSQAEKAGAYNEQFF. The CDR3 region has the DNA TGCGCCAGCAGCCAAGCCGAGAAGGCGGGGGCTTACAATGAGCAGTTCTTC.

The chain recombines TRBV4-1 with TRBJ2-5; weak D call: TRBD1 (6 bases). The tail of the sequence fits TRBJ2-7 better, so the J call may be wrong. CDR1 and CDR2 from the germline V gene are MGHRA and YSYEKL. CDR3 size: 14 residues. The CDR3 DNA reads TGCGCCAGCAGCCAAAATCCAGGGGAGCGCGAGCAGTACTTC. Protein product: CASSQNPGEREQYF.

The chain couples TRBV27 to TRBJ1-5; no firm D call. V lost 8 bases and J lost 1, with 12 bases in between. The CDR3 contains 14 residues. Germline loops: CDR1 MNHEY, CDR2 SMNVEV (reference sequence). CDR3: CASGLNGSNQPQHF. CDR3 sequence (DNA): TGTGCCAGCGGTCTCAACGGGAGCAATCAGCCCCAGCATTTT.

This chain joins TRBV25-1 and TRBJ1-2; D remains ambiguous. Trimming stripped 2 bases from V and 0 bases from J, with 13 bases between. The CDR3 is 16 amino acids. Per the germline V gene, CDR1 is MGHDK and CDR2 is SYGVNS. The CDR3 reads CASSEIGVRANYGYTF. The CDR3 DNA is TGTGCCAGCAGTGAAATCGGTGTCAGAGCTAACTATGGCTACACCTTC.

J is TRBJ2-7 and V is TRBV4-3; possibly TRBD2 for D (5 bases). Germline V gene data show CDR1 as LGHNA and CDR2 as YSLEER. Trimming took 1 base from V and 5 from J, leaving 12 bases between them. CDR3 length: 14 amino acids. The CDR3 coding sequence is TGCGCCAGCAGCCAAGGTCCGGGGATCGACGAGCAGTACTTC. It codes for CASSQGPGIDEQYF.

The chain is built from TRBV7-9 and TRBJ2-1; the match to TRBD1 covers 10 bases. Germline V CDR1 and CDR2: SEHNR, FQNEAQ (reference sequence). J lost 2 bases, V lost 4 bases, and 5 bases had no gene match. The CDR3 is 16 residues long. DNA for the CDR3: TGTGCCAGCAGCTCAACCGACAGGGGGCCCTACAATGAGCAGTTCTTC. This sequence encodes CASSSTDRGPYNEQFF.

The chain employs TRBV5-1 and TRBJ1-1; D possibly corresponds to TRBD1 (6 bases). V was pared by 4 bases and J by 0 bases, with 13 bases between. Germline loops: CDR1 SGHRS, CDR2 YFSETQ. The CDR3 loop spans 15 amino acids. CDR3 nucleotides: TGCGCCAGCAGCCCTAAGGGACATTTGAACACTGAAGCTTTCTTT. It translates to CASSPKGHLNTEAFF.

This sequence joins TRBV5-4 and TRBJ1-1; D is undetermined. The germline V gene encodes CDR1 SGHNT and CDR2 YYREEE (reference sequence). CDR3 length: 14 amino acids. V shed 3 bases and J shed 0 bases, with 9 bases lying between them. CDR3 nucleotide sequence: TGTGCCAGCAGCTCGGGATATGTGAACACTGAAGCTTTCTTT. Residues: CASSSGYVNTEAFF.

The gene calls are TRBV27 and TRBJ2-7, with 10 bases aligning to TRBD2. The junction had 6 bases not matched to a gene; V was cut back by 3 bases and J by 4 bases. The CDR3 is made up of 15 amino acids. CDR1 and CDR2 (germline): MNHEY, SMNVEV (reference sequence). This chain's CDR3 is CASSFQASGSYEQYF. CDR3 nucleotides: TGTGCCAGCAGTTTTCAGGCTAGCGGGAGTTACGAGCAGTACTTC.

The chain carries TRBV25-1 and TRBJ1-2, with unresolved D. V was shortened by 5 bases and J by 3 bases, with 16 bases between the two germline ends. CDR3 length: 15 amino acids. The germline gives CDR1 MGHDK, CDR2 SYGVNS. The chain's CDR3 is CASSSSPTSYYGYTF. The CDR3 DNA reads TGTGCCAGCAGTAGCTCACCGACAAGCTACTATGGCTACACCTTC.

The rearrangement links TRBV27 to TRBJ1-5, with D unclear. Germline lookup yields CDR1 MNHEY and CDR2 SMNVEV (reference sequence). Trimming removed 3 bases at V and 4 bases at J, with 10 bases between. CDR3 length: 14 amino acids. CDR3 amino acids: CASSFRGPNQPQHF. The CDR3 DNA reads TGTGCCAGCAGTTTTCGAGGGCCTAATCAGCCCCAGCATTTT.

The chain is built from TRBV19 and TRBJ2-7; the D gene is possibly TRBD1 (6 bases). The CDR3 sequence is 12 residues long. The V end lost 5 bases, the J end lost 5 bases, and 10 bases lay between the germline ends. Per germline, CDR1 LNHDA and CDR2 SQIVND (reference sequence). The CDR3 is CASSLDSNEQYF. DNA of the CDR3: TGTGCCAGTAGTCTGGACAGCAACGAGCAGTACTTC.

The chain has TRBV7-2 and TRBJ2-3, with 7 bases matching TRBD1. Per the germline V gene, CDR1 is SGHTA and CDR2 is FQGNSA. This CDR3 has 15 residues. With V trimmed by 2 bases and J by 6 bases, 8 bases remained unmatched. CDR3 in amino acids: CASSLWDSARDTQYF. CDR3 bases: TGTGCCAGCAGCTTATGGGACAGTGCTAGGGATACGCAGTATTTT.

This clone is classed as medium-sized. This CDR3 reads CASSGTGDNSPLHF. The DNA for the CDR3 is TGTGCCAGCAGTGGGACAGGGGATAATTCACCCCTCCACTTT. This chain connects TRBV25-1 to TRBJ1-6; 9 nucleotides match TRBD1. Trimming at V came to 4 bases and at J to 5 bases, leaving 0 bases not matched to a gene. CDR3 size: 14 residues. The germline V gene has CDR1 MGHDK and CDR2 SYGVNS.

The CDR3 nucleotides are TGTGCCAGCCGTAGTCTACTAGCGGGGGAGAACACCGGGGAGCTGTTTTTT. It specifies CASRSLLAGENTGELFF. The chain is built from TRBV27 and TRBJ2-2, with 11 bases matching TRBD2. V dropped 8 bases and J dropped 1; count of bases not matched to a gene: 9. This CDR3 region has 17 residues. Germline values: CDR1 MNHEY, CDR2 SMNVEV (reference sequence).

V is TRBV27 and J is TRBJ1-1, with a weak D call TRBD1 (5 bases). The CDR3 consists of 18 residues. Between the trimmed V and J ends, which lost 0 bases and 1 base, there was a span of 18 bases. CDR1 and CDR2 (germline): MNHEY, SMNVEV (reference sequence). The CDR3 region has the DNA TGTGCCAGCAGTTTATCCCCAAGGGACGGGGAGGGGAACACTGAAGCTTTCTTT. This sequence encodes CASSLSPRDGEGNTEAFF.

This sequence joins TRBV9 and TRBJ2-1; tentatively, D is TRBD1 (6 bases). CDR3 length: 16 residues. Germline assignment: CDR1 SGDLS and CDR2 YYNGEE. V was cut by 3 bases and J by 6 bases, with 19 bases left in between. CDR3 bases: TGTGCCAGCAGCGAGCACCACGAACAGGGTCTCAATGAGCAGTTCTTC. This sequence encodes CASSEHHEQGLNEQFF.